This T cell receptor (beta chain) appears in the sequencing data of a study of shared clonotypes between healthy human individuals. Notes on the study in general: It was observed that roughly 5.4% of naive CD4 clonotypes were shared across several donors.

The CDR3 length is 14 residues. V was pared by 3 bases and J by 8 bases, with 16 bases between. Germline V gives CDR1 SQVTM, CDR2 ANQGSEA. For this clone: Antigen specificity is unknown.

The input for sorted-subset replicate PCRs was approximately 200 ng DNA, 25,000 to 30,000 T cell genomes. TCRdb keeps only in-frame clones here, not all; method: immunoSEQ multiplex PCR. The sample has 2 million to 3 million clones; roughly 93% are singletons. Those who donated were healthy HIV-negative adults, with no recent acute infections or vaccinations reported. The split of CD4+ cells yielded CD45RA+ naive and CD45RA-negative memory subsets. The receptor comes from a man in his late teens or twenties in good health. Some clones in this sample may be carry-over from other donors' samples. The rearrangement uses TRBV29-1 and TRBJ1-4, with D possibly matching TRBD1 (5 bases). The material sequenced was naive CD4+ T cells from PBMCs. Subset indicated: CD45RA+ positively selected. The chain's CDR3 is CSVDLGGDREKLFF. The CDR3 bases are TGCAGCGTTGATTTGGGGGGAGACCGAGAAAAACTGTTTTTT.